A selection of T cell receptor beta chains follows, all from one sample in a study of T cells after yellow fever vaccination. From the 5' RACE reads, TCRdb called clonotypes with MiXCR, one entry per CDR3 protein. The profile shows hundreds of thousands of distinct CDR3 sequences, 9% to 15% of them singletons. Sequenced here: PBMCs, sampled on the day of the yellow fever booster vaccination. Receptors originate from a man under 40 who received the YFV17D yellow fever vaccine. Each CDR3 is given with its conserved first and last residue. The D gene is left open where the match is weak. Expanded clones are given a class, and other clones once, few, many or no size at all.

clone size,V gene,D gene,J gene,CDR3 protein,CDR3 DNA
-,TRBV4-3,TRBD1,TRBJ1-4,CASSQDRGATNEKLFF,TGCGCCAGCAGCCAGGACAGGGGGGCAACTAATGAAAAACTGTTTTTT
few,TRBV6-6,-,TRBJ2-7,CASSPGDIYEQYF,TGTGCCAGCAGCCCTGGGGACATTTACGAGCAGTACTTC
-,TRBV20-1,-,TRBJ1-5,CSASGGSSNQPQHF,TGCAGTGCTAGTGGGGGGAGTAGCAATCAGCCCCAGCATTTT
many,TRBV4-2,-,TRBJ2-7,CASSRGAYEQYF,TGTGCCAGCAGCCGCGGGGCCTACGAGCAGTACTTC
many,TRBV20-1,-,TRBJ2-3,CSAPPKVTDTQYF,TGCAGTGCTCCCCCTAAGGTTACAGATACGCAGTATTTT
few,TRBV7-8,TRBD2,TRBJ2-7,CASSSFLTSGRASGEQYF,TGTGCCAGCAGCTCCTTCTTGACTAGCGGGAGGGCCTCCGGCGAGCAGTACTTC
many,TRBV7-6,TRBD2,TRBJ2-1,CASSSLALTYNEQFF,TGTGCCAGCAGCTCACTAGCGCTAACCTACAATGAGCAGTTCTTC
-,TRBV30,TRBD2,TRBJ2-1,CAGRLAGVTYNEQFF,TGTGCCGGAAGACTAGCGGGAGTGACCTACAATGAGCAGTTCTTC
-,TRBV7-9,-,TRBJ2-1,CASSYTLYSYNEQFF,TGTGCCAGCAGCTACACCTTATACTCCTACAATGAGCAGTTCTTC
few,TRBV19,-,TRBJ2-1,CASHRTDIDEQFF,TGTGCCTCCCACCGGACTGACATCGATGAGCAGTTCTTC
few,TRBV7-2,-,TRBJ1-6,CASSLLGLNNSPLHF,TGTGCCAGCAGCTTACTAGGACTGAATAATTCACCCCTCCACTTT
few,TRBV5-5,-,TRBJ2-5,CASASSRQTQETQYF,TGTGCCAGCGCATCTTCCCGGCAGACCCAAGAGACCCAGTACTTC
few,TRBV15,TRBD1,TRBJ2-1,CATNRGTYNEQFF,TGTGCCACCAACAGGGGGACCTACAATGAGCAGTTCTTC
few,TRBV15,-,TRBJ2-7,CATSRDFGSYEQYF,TGTGCCACCAGCAGGGACTTCGGCTCCTACGAGCAGTACTTC
-,TRBV25-1,-,TRBJ2-7,CASSPPRVAGGEQYF,TGTGCCAGCAGTCCCCCAAGGGTGGCTGGGGGGGAGCAGTACTTC
few,TRBV11-2,TRBD2,TRBJ2-1,CASSRGLASSKGYNEQFF,TGTGCCAGCAGTCGGGGACTAGCGAGTTCAAAGGGCTACAATGAGCAGTTCTTC
few,TRBV6-2/TRBV6-3,-,TRBJ1-1,CASSYSKGNTEAFF,TGTGCCAGCAGTTACTCGAAGGGGAACACTGAAGCTTTCTTT
few,TRBV24-1,-,TRBJ1-1,CATSGGRDITEAFF,TGTGCCACCAGTGGAGGCCGGGACATAACTGAAGCTTTCTTT
few,TRBV20-1,TRBD2,TRBJ2-5,CSARDPREGTQGTPQYF,TGCAGTGCTAGAGATCCGCGGGAGGGAACCCAGGGAACACCCCAGTACTTC
-,TRBV15,TRBD1,TRBJ2-7,CATSRNRGHEQYF,TGTGCCACCAGCAGAAACAGGGGTCACGAGCAGTACTTC